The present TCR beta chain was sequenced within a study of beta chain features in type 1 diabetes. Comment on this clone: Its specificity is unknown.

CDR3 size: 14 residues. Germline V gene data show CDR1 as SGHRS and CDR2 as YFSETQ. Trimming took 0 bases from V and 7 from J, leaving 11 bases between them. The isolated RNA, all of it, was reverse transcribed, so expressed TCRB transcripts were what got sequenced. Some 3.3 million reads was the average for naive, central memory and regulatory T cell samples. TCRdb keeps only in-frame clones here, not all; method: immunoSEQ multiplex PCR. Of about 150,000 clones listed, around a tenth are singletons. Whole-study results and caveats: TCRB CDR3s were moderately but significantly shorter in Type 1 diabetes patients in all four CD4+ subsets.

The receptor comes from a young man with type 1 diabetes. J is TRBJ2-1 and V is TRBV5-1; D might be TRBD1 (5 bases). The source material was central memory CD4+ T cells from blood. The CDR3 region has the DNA TGCGCCAGCAGCTTGGGGACAAGAGAGAATGAGCAGTTCTTC. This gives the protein CASSLGTRENEQFF. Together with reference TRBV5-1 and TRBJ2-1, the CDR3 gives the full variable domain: KAGVTQTPRYLIKTRGQQVTLSCSPISGHRSVSWYQQTPGQGLQFLFEYFSETQRNKGNFPGRFSGRQFSNSRSEMNVSTLELGDSALYLCASSLGTRENEQFFGPGTRLTVL.